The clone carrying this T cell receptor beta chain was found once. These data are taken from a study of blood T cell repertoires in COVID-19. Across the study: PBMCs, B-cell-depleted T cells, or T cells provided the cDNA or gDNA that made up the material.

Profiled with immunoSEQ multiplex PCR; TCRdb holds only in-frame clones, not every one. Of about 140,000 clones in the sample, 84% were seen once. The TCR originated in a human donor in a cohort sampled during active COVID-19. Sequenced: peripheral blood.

CDR3 nucleotides: TGTGCCAGCAGCTTCTCGACGCCGAGACTAGCGAGAGTCTACAATGAGCAGTTCTTC. Protein product: CASSFSTPRLARVYNEQFF. The genes are TRBV13 and TRBJ2-1, with 8 nucleotides matching TRBD2. V lost 3 bases to trimming and J lost 3 bases; unmatched junction nucleotides: 16. Germline assignment: CDR1 PRHDT and CDR2 FYEKMQ (reference sequence). This CDR3 comprises 19 residues.